The table lists the clone carrying this TCR beta chain with a count of one. Antigen specificity is unknown. Germline V lookup: CDR1 SQVTM, CDR2 ANQGSEA. V was clipped by 7 bases and J by 5 bases; unmatched bases: 6. This CDR3 has 15 amino acids. This entry belongs to a study of OX40 agonist ivuxolimab in advanced cancers. Across the whole study: A diagnosis of hepatocellular carcinoma, melanoma, renal cell or head and neck cancer was present in dose-escalation patients. Enrollees could have had prior anti-PD-1, anti-PD-L1 or anti-CTLA-4 therapy, which 35% to 40% had received.

Overall study findings and caveats: Clones of CD4+ and CD8+ blood T cells grew by week 6 at doses of 0.1 to 3.0 mg/kg. Several nonresponders also turned out to have low normalized T-cell clonal expansion.

Using immunoSEQ multiplex PCR, the repertoire was profiled, and TCRdb retains in-frame clones only, with some absent. Among some 80,000 clones listed, just over 90% were seen once. The chain links TRBV29-1 to TRBJ2-2; TRBD2 agrees at 14 bases. The sequence came from an adult with an advanced solid tumor such as melanoma, head and neck, liver or kidney cancer. The sequencing used CD4+ or CD8+ T cells sorted from blood, collected in a trial of the OX40 agonist ivuxolimab. The CDR3 sequence: CSARGTSGRTGELFF. CDR3 nucleotides: TGCAGCGCCCGAGGGACTAGCGGGAGAACCGGGGAGCTGTTTTTT.